The present entry profiles one T cell receptor (beta chain) with its context. Its matching antigen is unknown. This sample stems from a study of T cells in Graves' hyperthyroidism and ophthalmopathy. V dropped 0 bases and J dropped 0 bases, with 9 bases sitting between them. The CDR3 sequence is 16 residues long. Germline CDR1 SGHAT, CDR2 FQNNGV. Regions amplified from RNA transcripts were the TCR beta CDR3 regions. TCR CDR3 regions were first amplified by RT-PCR with HTBI primers. TCRdb analysed the multiplex PCR reads with MiXCR anew, one entry per CDR3 protein. The table lists roughly 500,000 distinct CDR3 sequences, approximately 25% of them singletons. Broader study findings: Median prediction lead before ophthalmopathy onset was 5 to 7 months with the model.

The chain combines TRBV11-2 with TRBJ1-5; D not certain. The sequence was collected from a woman in her thirties with Graves' ophthalmopathy. What was sequenced was blood. In nucleotides, the CDR3 is TGTGCCAGCAGCTTAGAATCTGGGTATAGCAATCAGCCCCAGCATTTT. Translation: CASSLESGYSNQPQHF.